These T cell receptor beta chains were read from a single sample in a study of blood T cells in healthy people across ages. TCRdb called the 5' RACE reads again in MiXCR, with one record for every CDR3 protein. The sample consists of about 730,000 distinct CDR3 sequences, roughly 47% of them appearing once. The material sequenced was blood. The receptor set was obtained from a woman aged 60 to 75 in good health. Both conserved end residues are part of each CDR3. The order of the fields is J gene, D gene, V gene, clone size, CDR3 DNA, CDR3 protein. D genes are given only for firm matches. Size is omitted from some rows. Given values are once, few, many or a class for expanded clones.

>TRBJ2-5|TRBD1|TRBV5-1|many
TGCGCCAGCAGCTCGGGACAGGCCGAAGAGACCCAGTACTTC
CASSSGQAEETQYF
>TRBJ2-7|-|TRBV20-1|few
TGCAGTGCAGCCGCCGGCGAGGACTGGTCCTACGAGCAGTACTTC
CSAAAGEDWSYEQYF
>TRBJ2-6|TRBD1|TRBV6-2/TRBV6-3|-
TGTGCCAGCACCCGGGACAGGGGGCATGGGGCCAACGTCCTGACTTTC
CASTRDRGHGANVLTF
>TRBJ1-6|-|TRBV5-1|-
TGCGCCAGCAGCCCCCGGGGGCGTGAGGGATGGAATTCACCCCTCCACTTT
CASSPRGREGWNSPLHF
>TRBJ2-3|TRBD2|TRBV20-1|-
TGCAGTGCTAGATCCAGCGGGAGGGCGGGTAGCACAGATACGCAGTATTTT
CSARSSGRAGSTDTQYF
>TRBJ1-1|-|TRBV19|-
TGTGCCAGTAGTTTAAGGGCAGGTGTCCGTGAAGCTTTCTTT
CASSLRAGVREAFF
>TRBJ2-7|-|TRBV7-9|once
TGTGCCAGCAGCCCGAAGGGCGGTGAGCAGTACTTC
CASSPKGGEQYF
>TRBJ1-6|-|TRBV7-3|few
TGTGCCAGCAGTTCACGTCTGGGACATAATTCACCCCTCCACTTT
CASSSRLGHNSPLHF
>TRBJ1-2|TRBD1|TRBV7-3|-
TGTGCCAGCAGCCTTTTCCGTGTTTTCGGGGGACAGGGCAACTATGGCTACACCTTC
CASSLFRVFGGQGNYGYTF
>TRBJ2-7|-|TRBV20-1|-
TGCAATGCTAGAGATCAGGACCGGGCAAGCTACGAGCAGTACTTC
CNARDQDRASYEQYF
>TRBJ1-2|-|TRBV6-1|once
TGTGCCAGCAGTGATCCGGGCCCTTATGGCTACACCTTC
CASSDPGPYGYTF
>TRBJ2-1|-|TRBV12-3/TRBV12-4|few
TGTGCCAGCAGGCGGGGAGCCTACAATGAGCAGTTCTTC
CASRRGAYNEQFF
>TRBJ2-1|TRBD2|TRBV7-8|-
TGTGCCAGCAGCTTAGAAGGCGGGAGGTATGGTGATGAGCAGTTCTTC
CASSLEGGRYGDEQFF